The 5 T cell receptor beta chains presented below share a single source sample, sequenced in a study of T-cell reconstitution after alpha-beta-depleted transplantation in children (dated by TCRdb to the mid-2010s). The method was PCR. TCRdb names Illumina HiSeq 2500 as the instrument used. To normalize quantification of the TCRbeta repertoire, the TCR libraries were built with molecular barcoding that relied on unique molecular identifiers. In TCRdb, the public reads were trimmed at Q25 with fastp and aligned with MiXCR, with productive beta chains retained. One record per CDR3 amino acid sequence lists the most common genes and DNA. Within this sample are roughly 500,000 distinct CDR3 sequences, with about 33% of them counted one time only. Clones ranked in the top ten supply about 2.3% of the sample. The sequencing here drew on PBMCs from the stem cell graft donor, taken from the stem cell graft. The receptors were sampled from a human donor who donated a stem cell graft to a child with aplastic anemia.

There are a few counts of this clonotype. The V and J genes are TRBV20-1 and TRBJ2-1; 9 bases match TRBD2. There are 15 residues in the CDR3. Germline CDR1 DFQATT, CDR2 SNEGSKA (reference sequence). Losses at the gene ends were 6 bases for V and 1 base for J; bases not matched to a gene: 7. The CDR3 here is CSAVKTSGSYNEQFF. The CDR3 DNA reads as TGCAGTGCCGTGAAGACTAGCGGTTCCTACAATGAGCAGTTCTTC.

The V call is TRBV27, the J call TRBJ1-3; tentatively, D is TRBD1 (6 bases). Between the trimmed V and J ends, which lost 3 bases and 0 bases, there was a span of 12 bases. This CDR3 has 16 amino acids. Germline loops: CDR1 MNHEY, CDR2 SMNVEV (reference sequence). As DNA, the CDR3 is TGTGCCAGCAGTTTCCCCGGACAGTGCTCTGGAAACACCATATATTTT. It codes for CASSFPGQCSGNTIYF.

There are a few counts of this clonotype. J is TRBJ2-3 and V is TRBV20-1, with D perhaps matching TRBD1 (5 bases). Per germline, CDR1 DFQATT and CDR2 SNEGSKA (reference sequence). The length of the CDR3 is 13 residues. Trimming removed 1 base at V and 4 bases at J, with 9 bases between. As DNA, the CDR3 is TGCAGTGCTAGAGTGCAGGGCTCAGATACGCAGTATTTT. Residues: CSARVQGSDTQYF.

This clonotype was recorded a few times. V is TRBV20-1 and J is TRBJ1-1; no reliable D call. The CDR3 loop spans 13 amino acids. V was shortened by 4 bases and J by 4 bases, with 13 bases between the two germline ends. In germline, CDR1 is DFQATT, CDR2 SNEGSKA (reference sequence). CDR3 amino acids: CSANGRTGTEAFF. The DNA of the CDR3 is TGCAGTGCTAACGGGCGGACGGGCACTGAAGCTTTCTTT.

This clonotype was picked up a small number of times. V gene TRBV7-8 combines with J gene TRBJ1-1, with no clear D. The V end lost 0 bases, the J end lost 0 bases, and 5 bases lay between the germline ends. The CDR3 loop spans 14 amino acids. CDR1 SGHVS and CDR2 FQNEAQ come from the germline V gene. The CDR3 region has the DNA TGTGCCAGCAGCTTAGCAGAGATGAACACTGAAGCTTTCTTT. It codes for CASSLAEMNTEAFF.